Each of the 32 T cell receptor beta chains below was sequenced from the same sample in a study of blood T cell repertoires in COVID-19. Data came from immunoSEQ multiplex PCR; TCRdb stores just in-frame clones and leaves some out. The data contain about 100,000 clones, roughly 92% of them singletons. Sample: peripheral blood. Receptor source: a man aged 70 or older with acute or convalescent COVID-19.

J is TRBJ1-2 and V is TRBV6-4; no firm D call. Germline lookup yields CDR1 MRHNA and CDR2 SNTAGT. Trimming took off 3 bases at V and 9 bases at J, with 14 bases between the two ends. There are 13 residues in the CDR3. CDR3 DNA sequence: TGTGCCAGCAGTGAGGCTCCGGGGAGAAGCTACACCTTC. This translates into CASSEAPGRSYTF.

This clone was found once. The J gene is TRBJ1-1, the V gene TRBV18, with D perhaps matching TRBD1 (6 bases). The CDR3 has 14 amino acids. Germline-derived CDR1 and CDR2 are KGHSH and LQKENI. Trimming removed 6 bases from V and 5 bases from J, with 16 bases in between. DNA of the CDR3: TGTGCCAGCTCTCCAATCAGGGGAGGGACTGAAGCTTTCTTT. It encodes CASSPIRGGTEAFF. Using reference TRBV18 and TRBJ1-1 for the parts outside the CDR3, the full variable domain is NAGVMQNPRHLVRRRGQEARLRCSPMKGHSHVYWYRQLPEEGLKFMVYLQKENIIDESGMPKERFSAEFPKEGPSILRIQQVVRGDSAAYFCASSPIRGGTEAFFGQGTRLTVV.

This clone was seen many times. The gene calls are TRBV7-3 and TRBJ1-1; D might be TRBD1 (6 bases). Trimming took off 4 bases at V and 1 base at J, with 10 bases between the two ends. There are 14 residues in the CDR3. Germline V gives CDR1 SGHTA, CDR2 FQGTGA. The chain's CDR3 is CASSSGHSNTEAFF. As DNA, the CDR3 is TGTGCCAGCAGCTCGGGACACTCGAACACTGAAGCTTTCTTT.

This chain joins TRBV9 and TRBJ2-3; D is unclear. This CDR3 spans 12 amino acids. Trimming cost V 3 bases and J 4 bases, with 6 bases left between them. Germline CDR1 reads SGDLS; CDR2 reads YYNGEE. CDR3 nucleotide sequence: TGTGCCAGCAGCGCTCTATCAGATACGCAGTATTTT. It codes for CASSALSDTQYF.

The V and J genes are TRBV2 and TRBJ2-3, with 8 bases that match TRBD1. The trim removed 4 bases at V and 1 base at J, leaving 1 base unmatched. CDR1 is SNHLY and CDR2 is FYNNEI in the germline V gene. This CDR3 comprises 14 residues. The CDR3 region has the DNA TGTGCCAGCAGTGTGGGACAGGGCACAGATACGCAGTATTTT. Its protein is CASSVGQGTDTQYF.

The J gene is TRBJ2-1, the V gene TRBV14; D not resolved. With 2 bases removed from V and 5 bases from J, the gap between germline ends came to 13 bases. In germline, CDR1 is SGHDN, CDR2 FVKESK. The length of the CDR3 is 15 residues. In DNA, the CDR3 is TGTGCCAGCAGCCAACAATCGCTCGTAGACAATGAGCAGTTCTTC. Translation gives CASSQQSLVDNEQFF.

The chain has TRBV10-2 and TRBJ2-1; possible D gene TRBD2, 5 bases. The CDR3 is made up of 13 amino acids. In germline, CDR1 is WSHSY, CDR2 SAAADI. Trimming cost V 4 bases and J 6 bases, with 10 bases left between them. CDR3 in amino acids: CASSGLAVNEQFF. The CDR3 DNA follows: TGCGCCAGCAGTGGCCTAGCAGTCAATGAGCAGTTCTTC.

The chain couples TRBV6-6 to TRBJ1-1; D is ambiguous. Looked up from germline, CDR1 is MNHNY and CDR2 is SVGAGI (reference sequence). The length of the CDR3 is 12 residues. The V end lost 8 bases, the J end lost 6 bases, and 13 bases lay between the germline ends. The CDR3 region has the DNA TGTGCCAGCGTGATGGGCAGATCTGAAGCTTTCTTT. Its translation: CASVMGRSEAFF.

The chain couples TRBV6-5 to TRBJ2-7; TRBD1 matches 9 bases. CDR1 and CDR2 (germline): MNHEY, SVGAGI. This CDR3 is built from 13 residues. The DNA of the CDR3 is TGTGTCTTAAAACAGGGGGCATCCTACGAGCAGTACTTC. It specifies CVLKQGASYEQYF.

The rearrangement uses TRBV5-6 and TRBJ2-3, with D possibly matching TRBD2 (5 bases). With 0 bases removed from V and 2 bases from J, the gap between germline ends came to 16 bases. CDR3 size: 17 residues. CDR1 and CDR2 from the germline V gene are SGHDT and YYEEEE. CDR3 nucleotides: TGTGCCAGCAGCTTGGCCAGGAGGCTAGCTCCCACAGATACGCAGTATTTT. This encodes CASSLARRLAPTDTQYF.

Turning to this clone: Mismatch with germline at one junction end may stem from a read error. This rearrangement joins TRBV11-1 to TRBJ2-3; a possible D gene is TRBD2 (6 bases). The CDR3 extends over 16 amino acids. Germline V lookup: CDR1 SGHAT, CDR2 FQDESV (reference sequence). CDR3 bases: TGTGCCAACAGCTTAGGGTCCGGGACTGGGGCAGATACGCAGTATTTT. Its protein is CANSLGSGTGADTQYF.

The chain recombines TRBV11-2 with TRBJ1-2, with 9 bases lining up with TRBD1. From germline, CDR1 is SGHAT and CDR2 FQNNGV. The CDR3 is made up of 17 amino acids. The trim removed 4 bases at V and 0 bases at J, leaving 9 bases unmatched. CDR3 protein: CASSYGTGWGTNYGYTF. CDR3 DNA sequence: TGTGCCAGCAGCTACGGGACAGGGTGGGGGACTAACTATGGCTACACCTTC.

This clone was counted between two and nine times. This chain joins TRBV19 and TRBJ1-2; D not resolved. The CDR3 is 11 amino acids. Germline V gives CDR1 LNHDA, CDR2 SQIVND (reference sequence). V gave up 7 bases and J gave up 0 bases, with 3 bases separating them. This CDR3 reads CASTANYGYTF. CDR3 nucleotide sequence: TGTGCCAGTACAGCTAACTATGGCTACACCTTC.

The CDR3 here is CSFSPRGRTFEQFF. CDR3 nucleotides: TGCAGCTTCTCTCCTCGCGGGCGGACTTTTGAGCAGTTCTTC. This chain links TRBV29-1 with TRBJ2-1; tentatively, D is TRBD2 (5 bases). The V and J ends lost 8 bases and 9 bases respectively, with 23 bases between them. The CDR3 sequence is 14 residues long. CDR1 is SQVTM, CDR2 ANQGSEA, per germline.

The chain recombines TRBV3-1 (or the pseudogene TRBV3-2) with TRBJ1-5, with 7 bases fitting TRBD1. The V gene's germline CDR1 is LGHDT and CDR2 YNNKEL (reference sequence). This CDR3 is built from 13 residues. Unmatched junction bases numbered 2, after V lost 3 bases and J lost 6 bases. CDR3 in amino acids: CASSQGQTQPQHF. The CDR3, as DNA: TGTGCCAGCAGCCAGGGACAGACTCAGCCCCAGCATTTT.

This clone came up once. The chain employs TRBV5-5 and TRBJ2-1; D is possibly TRBD2 (6 bases). Trimming pared 3 bases from V and 4 bases from J, leaving 14 bases between. Germline CDR1 and CDR2: SGHKS and YYEKEE (reference sequence). The CDR3 totals 15 residues. The CDR3 spells CASSSLGGAYNEQFF. The DNA of the CDR3 is TGTGCCAGCAGCTCCTTGGGCGGGGCTTACAATGAGCAGTTCTTC.

J is TRBJ1-1 and V is TRBV4-3; D is possibly TRBD1 (5 bases). The CDR3 is 16 amino acids. Germline loops: CDR1 LGHNA, CDR2 YSLEER. With 1 base removed from V and 0 bases from J, the gap between germline ends came to 12 bases. The CDR3 spells CASSQGRGRLNTEAFF. Written as DNA, the CDR3 is TGCGCCAGCAGCCAAGGGAGGGGACGGCTGAACACTGAAGCTTTCTTT.

This chain joins TRBV21-1 and TRBJ2-3; TRBD2 is the table's D call, not checked against the DNA. TRBV21-1 is a documented pseudogene. This CDR3 is built from 18 residues. The CDR3: CASSKENPGLAFTDTQYF. For the CDR3, the DNA is TGTGCCAGCAGCAAAGAGAACCCGGGACTAGCCTTCACAGATACGCAGTATTTT.

J is TRBJ1-2 and V is TRBV14; TRBD1 is a possible D gene (6 bases). This CDR3 is built from 14 residues. Trimming took 4 bases from V and 4 from J, leaving 13 bases between them. The V gene's germline CDR1 is SGHDN and CDR2 FVKESK. CDR3 DNA: TGTGCCAGCAGCCCTTACCGGACAGTCTATGGCTACACCTTC. It yields the protein CASSPYRTVYGYTF.

Ten or more counts support this clone. The chain has TRBV6-1 and TRBJ2-3; 7 nucleotides match TRBD2. Germline CDR1 MNHNS, CDR2 SASEGT. J lost 6 bases, V lost 2 bases, and 11 bases had no gene match. This CDR3 region has 16 residues. CDR3 protein: CASSESSGAVTDTQYF. DNA for the CDR3: TGTGCCAGCAGTGAATCCAGCGGGGCAGTCACCGATACGCAGTATTTT.

V usage is TRBV7-2 and J usage is TRBJ2-1; perhaps TRBD2 as D (6 bases). Germline loops: CDR1 SGHTA, CDR2 FQGNSA. Trimming removed 4 bases from V and 6 bases from J, with 16 bases in between. The CDR3 length is 15 residues. DNA of the CDR3: TGTGCCAGCAGCTCCCCTGGAGGGTCGGGCAATGAGCAGTTCTTC. Its protein product is CASSSPGGSGNEQFF.

The chain has TRBV5-4 and TRBJ1-5; 7 positions match TRBD1. The CDR3 sequence is 16 residues long. CDR1 and CDR2 (germline): SGHNT, YYREEE (reference sequence). The V gene end was trimmed by 4 bases and the J gene end by 1 base; junction bases not matched to a gene: 8. CDR3 DNA sequence: TGTGCCAGCAGCACCAACCCGGGACAGAGCAATCAGCCCCAGCATTTT. It yields the protein CASSTNPGQSNQPQHF.

V gene TRBV9 combines with J gene TRBJ2-3; a weak D match, TRBD2 (7 bases). The CDR3 contains 15 residues. The V end was cut by 0 bases, the J end by 2 bases, with 10 bases between. Germline V CDR1 and CDR2: SGDLS, YYNGEE. CDR3 sequence reads: CASSVGGGPTDTQYF. DNA for the CDR3: TGTGCCAGCAGCGTAGGGGGGGGCCCCACAGATACGCAGTATTTT.

A remark on this clone: The junction does not match germline at one end; this may be a read error. This sample includes further DNA sequences coding for the same CDR3. This rearrangement joins TRBV6-1 to TRBJ1-1, with 8 bases identical to TRBD1. Germline V gene sequence: CDR1 MNHNS, CDR2 SASEGT. This CDR3 spans 15 amino acids. CDR3 bases: TGTGCCAGCAGAGAAGGACAGGGCTGGAACACTGAAGCTTTCTTT. Its protein is CASREGQGWNTEAFF.

The genes are TRBV6-5 and TRBJ2-2; TRBD2 is a possible D gene (5 bases). With 2 bases removed from V and 5 bases from J, the gap between germline ends came to 12 bases. The germline V gene encodes CDR1 MNHEY and CDR2 SVGAGI. This CDR3 has 15 residues. CDR3 sequence reads: CASSYVPGGTGELFF. In DNA form, the CDR3 reads TGTGCCAGCAGTTACGTCCCCGGAGGTACCGGGGAGCTGTTTTTT.

The count of this clone is one. The V gene is TRBV30, the J gene TRBJ1-2; D is unclear. CDR3 length: 13 amino acids. Germline V lookup: CDR1 GTSNPN, CDR2 SVGIG (reference sequence). Trimming pared 2 bases from V and 2 bases from J, leaving 9 bases between. The CDR3 here is CAWSLSENYGYTF. The CDR3 bases are TGTGCCTGGAGTCTAAGTGAAAACTATGGCTACACCTTC.

This clone was seen a single time. The genes are TRBV23-1 and TRBJ1-3; 7 nucleotides align to TRBD1. TRBV23-1 is known as an ORF, though its function is uncertain. Unmatched junction bases numbered 13, after V lost 11 bases and J lost 0 bases. The CDR3 covers 16 residues. Here the CDR3 DNA reads TGCGCCGGCCGGGACAGCCTTATCAGCTCTGGAAACACCATATATTTT. It yields the protein CAGRDSLISSGNTIYF.

This CDR3 reads CASSQGTSGNYEQYF. In DNA form, the CDR3 reads TGTGCCAGCAGCCAAGGGACTAGCGGAAACTACGAGCAGTACTTC. J is TRBJ2-7 and V is TRBV7-2; TRBD2 aligns across 11 bases. Germline-derived CDR1 and CDR2 are SGHTA and FQGNSA. This CDR3 spans 15 amino acids. V was clipped by 5 bases and J by 3 bases; unmatched bases: 6. Supplemented by reference TRBV7-2 and TRBJ2-7, the full variable domain reads GAGVSQSPSNKVTEKGKDVELRCDPISGHTALYWYRQSLGQGLEFLIYFQGNSAPDKSGLPSDRFSAERTGGSVSTLTIQRTQQEDSAVYLCASSQGTSGNYEQYFGPGTRLTVT.

The chain carries TRBV19 and TRBJ2-1, with TRBD2 matching 11 bases. This CDR3 has 14 amino acids. J was trimmed by 4 bases and V by 7 bases; bases with no gene match: 3. In germline, CDR1 is LNHDA, CDR2 SQIVND (reference sequence). For the CDR3, the DNA is TGTGCCAGTACCAGACTAGCGGGGTACAATGAGCAGTTCTTC. This codes for CASTRLAGYNEQFF.

Here the CDR3 DNA reads TGTGCCAGCAGTCGAACGGGACAGGGAAAATACGAGCAGTACTTC. Its translation is CASSRTGQGKYEQYF. The chain recombines TRBV6-5 with TRBJ2-7; 9 nucleotides match TRBD1. CDR1 is MNHEY, CDR2 SVGAGI, per germline. The V gene end was trimmed by 5 bases and the J gene end by 4 bases; junction bases not matched to a gene: 9. The CDR3 is 15 residues long.

V usage is TRBV5-6 and J usage is TRBJ2-7, with TRBD1 matching over 9 bases. Germline V lookup: CDR1 SGHDT, CDR2 YYEEEE. The CDR3 is made up of 15 amino acids. J gave up 0 bases and V 4 bases, and 5 bases lay outside the gene matches. The CDR3 spells CASSRDRVSSYEQYF. DNA for the CDR3: TGTGCCAGCAGCCGGGACAGGGTGAGCTCCTACGAGCAGTACTTC.

V gene TRBV7-2 combines with J gene TRBJ2-1; 8 bases fit TRBD2. The J segment lost 7 bases and the V segment lost 2 bases, leaving 4 bases of the junction unmatched. Germline V gene lookup returns CDR1 SGHTA and CDR2 FQGNSA. The CDR3 has 14 residues. CDR3 nucleotides: TGTGCCAGCAGCTTAAGCGGGAGTGGTAATGAGCAGTTCTTC. Translation gives CASSLSGSGNEQFF.